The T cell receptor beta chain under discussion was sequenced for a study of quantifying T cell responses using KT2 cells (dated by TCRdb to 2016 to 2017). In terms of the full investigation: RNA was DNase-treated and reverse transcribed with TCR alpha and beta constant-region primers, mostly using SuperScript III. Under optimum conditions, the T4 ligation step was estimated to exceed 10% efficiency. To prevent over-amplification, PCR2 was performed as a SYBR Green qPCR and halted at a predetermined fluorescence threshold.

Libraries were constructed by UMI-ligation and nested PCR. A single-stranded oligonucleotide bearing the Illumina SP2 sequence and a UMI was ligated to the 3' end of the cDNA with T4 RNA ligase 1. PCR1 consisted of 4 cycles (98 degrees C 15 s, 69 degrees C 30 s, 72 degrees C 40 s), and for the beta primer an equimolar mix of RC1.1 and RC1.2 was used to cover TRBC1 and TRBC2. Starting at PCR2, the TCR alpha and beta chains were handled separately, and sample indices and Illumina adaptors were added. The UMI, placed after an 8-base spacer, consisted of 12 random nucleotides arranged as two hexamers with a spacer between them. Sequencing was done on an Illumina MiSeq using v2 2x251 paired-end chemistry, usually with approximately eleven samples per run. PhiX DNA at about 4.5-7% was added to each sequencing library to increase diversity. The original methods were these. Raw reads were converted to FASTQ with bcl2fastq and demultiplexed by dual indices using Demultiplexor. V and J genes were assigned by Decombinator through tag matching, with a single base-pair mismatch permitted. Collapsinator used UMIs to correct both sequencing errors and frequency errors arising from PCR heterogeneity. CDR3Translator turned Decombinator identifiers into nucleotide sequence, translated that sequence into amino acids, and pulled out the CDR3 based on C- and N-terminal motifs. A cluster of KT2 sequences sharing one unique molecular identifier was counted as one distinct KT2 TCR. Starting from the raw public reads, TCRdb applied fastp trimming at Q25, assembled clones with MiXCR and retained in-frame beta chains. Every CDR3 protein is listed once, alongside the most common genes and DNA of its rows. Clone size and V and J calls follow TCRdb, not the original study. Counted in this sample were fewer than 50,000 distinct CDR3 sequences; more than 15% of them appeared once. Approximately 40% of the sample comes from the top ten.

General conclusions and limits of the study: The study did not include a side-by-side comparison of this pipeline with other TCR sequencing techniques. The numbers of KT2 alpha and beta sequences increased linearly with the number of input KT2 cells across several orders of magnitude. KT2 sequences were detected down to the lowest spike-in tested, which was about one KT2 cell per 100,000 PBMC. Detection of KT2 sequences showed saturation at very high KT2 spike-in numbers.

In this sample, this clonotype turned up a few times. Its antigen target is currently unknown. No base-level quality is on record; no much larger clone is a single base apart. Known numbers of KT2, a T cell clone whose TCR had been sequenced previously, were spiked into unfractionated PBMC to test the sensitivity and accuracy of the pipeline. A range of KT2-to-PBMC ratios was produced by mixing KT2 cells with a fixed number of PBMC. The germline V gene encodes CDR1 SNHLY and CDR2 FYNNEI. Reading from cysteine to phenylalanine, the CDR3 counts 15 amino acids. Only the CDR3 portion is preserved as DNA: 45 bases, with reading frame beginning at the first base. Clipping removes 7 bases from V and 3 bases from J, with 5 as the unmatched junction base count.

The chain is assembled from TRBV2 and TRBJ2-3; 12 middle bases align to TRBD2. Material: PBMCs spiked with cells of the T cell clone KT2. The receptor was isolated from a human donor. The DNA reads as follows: TGTGCCAGCAACGGACTAGCGGGGAGGACAGATACGCAGTATTTT. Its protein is CASNGLAGRTDTQYF. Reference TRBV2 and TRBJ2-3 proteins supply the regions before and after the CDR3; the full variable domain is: EPEVTQTPSHQVTQMGQEVILRCVPISNHLYFYWYRQILGQKVEFLVSFYNNEISEKSEIFDDQFSVERPDGSNFTLKIRSTKLEDSAMYFCASNGLAGRTDTQYFGPGTRLTVL.